The 12 T cell receptor beta chains reported below all come from one sample, sequenced in a study of blood T cell repertoires in COVID-19. Data came from immunoSEQ multiplex PCR; TCRdb stores just in-frame clones and leaves some out. The table has roughly 200,000 clones, roughly four fifths seen once. Sequenced: PBMCs or T cells enriched from blood (not recorded which). The receptors were sampled from a woman between 45 and 60 years old who had been exposed to COVID-19.

The chain recombines TRBV3-1 (or the pseudogene TRBV3-2) with TRBJ1-3; D ambiguous. The V gene's germline CDR1 is LGHDT and CDR2 YNNKEL (reference sequence). CDR3 length: 16 amino acids. Trimming took off 4 bases at V and 2 bases at J, with 15 bases between the two ends. The CDR3 region is CASSPRLLATGNTIYF. In nucleotides, the CDR3 is TGTGCCAGCAGCCCCAGACTCTTAGCTACTGGAAACACCATATATTTT.

The chain is built from TRBV20-1 and TRBJ2-1, with 9 bases fitting TRBD2. This CDR3 comprises 13 residues. CDR1 and CDR2 (germline): DFQATT, SNEGSKA (reference sequence). With V trimmed by 3 bases and J by 10 bases, 7 bases remained unmatched. The CDR3 region has the DNA TGCAGTGCTAGTACGCGGGGGGGCAGCGAGCAGTTCTTC. It encodes CSASTRGGSEQFF.

The chain is built from TRBV2 and TRBJ1-4; TRBD1 might be the D (5 bases). Per germline, CDR1 SNHLY and CDR2 FYNNEI. The V gene lost 7 bases and the J gene lost 0 bases, with 9 bases spanning the gap. The CDR3 is made up of 14 amino acids. CDR3 loop: CASTRGTTNEKLFF. The DNA of the CDR3 is TGTGCCAGCACAAGGGGCACAACTAATGAAAAACTGTTTTTT.

This clone was counted once. The genes are TRBV30 and TRBJ1-3, with D unclear. With 4 bases removed from V and 1 base from J, the gap between germline ends came to 11 bases. The CDR3 spans 14 residues. CDR1 and CDR2 (germline): GTSNPN, SVGIG (reference sequence). CDR3 residues: CAWNEGTSGNTIYF. The CDR3 bases are TGTGCCTGGAATGAGGGAACATCTGGAAACACCATATATTTT.

This clone was observed a single time. J is TRBJ2-5 and V is TRBV7-9; possibly TRBD2 for D (5 bases). This CDR3 has 17 amino acids. V shed 3 bases and J shed 5 bases, with 22 bases lying between them. Germline V gene sequence: CDR1 SEHNR, CDR2 FQNEAQ (reference sequence). This chain's CDR3 is CASSFFPGGEVWETQYF. CDR3 nucleotide sequence: TGTGCCAGCAGCTTTTTCCCCGGAGGCGAGGTATGGGAGACCCAGTACTTC.

J is TRBJ2-7 and V is TRBV6-5, with D maybe TRBD2 (5 bases). Per the germline V gene, CDR1 is MNHEY and CDR2 is SVGAGI. V shed 0 bases and J shed 4 bases, with 10 bases lying between them. The CDR3 is 14 amino acids. CDR3 DNA: TGTGCCAGCAGTTACTCCGGGGAGAGATACGAGCAGTACTTC. Protein sequence: CASSYSGERYEQYF.

The V gene is TRBV5-6, the J gene TRBJ1-1; 7 bases map to TRBD1. J was trimmed by 0 bases and V by 2 bases; bases with no gene match: 7. Germline V gene sequence: CDR1 SGHDT, CDR2 YYEEEE. The CDR3 loop spans 16 amino acids. As DNA, the CDR3 is TGTGCCAGCAGCTTCGAGCCGACAGGGATGAACACTGAAGCTTTCTTT. Its protein is CASSFEPTGMNTEAFF.

This clone was picked up many times. CDR3 protein: CATSRISGPGGGEDIQYF. The CDR3 bases are TGTGCCACCAGCAGAATCAGCGGTCCGGGCGGCGGTGAGGACATTCAGTACTTC. This chain connects TRBV15 to TRBJ2-4, with TRBD2 as a possible D gene (5 bases). This CDR3 contains 18 residues. Trimming took off 2 bases at V and 8 bases at J, with 25 bases between the two ends. Germline CDR1 and CDR2: LNHNV and YYDKDF (reference sequence). Full variable domain (outside the CDR3, taken from reference TRBV15 and TRBJ2-4): DAMVIQNPRYQVTQFGKPVTLSCSQTLNHNVMYWYQQKSSQAPKLLFHYYDKDFNNEADTPDNFQSRRPNTSFCFLDIRSPGLGDTAMYLCATSRISGPGGGEDIQYFGAGTRLSVL.

This chain connects TRBV3-1 (or the pseudogene TRBV3-2) to TRBJ2-1; D unclear. The CDR3 loop spans 15 amino acids. CDR1 and CDR2 from the germline V gene are LGHDT and YNNKEL (reference sequence). The V end was cut by 4 bases, the J end by 9 bases, with 19 bases between. The CDR3 sequence: CASSPETSATAEQFF. CDR3 bases: TGTGCCAGCAGCCCAGAGACTTCGGCGACCGCTGAGCAGTTCTTC.

The genes are TRBV20-1 and TRBJ2-1; the D is unclear. V gave up 2 bases and J gave up 8 bases, with 7 bases separating them. The germline V gene has CDR1 DFQATT and CDR2 SNEGSKA (reference sequence). The CDR3 covers 11 residues. The CDR3 DNA sequence: TGCAGTGCTAGATGGCCACATGAGCAGTTCTTC. As protein: CSARWPHEQFF.

The V gene is TRBV19, the J gene TRBJ1-5; D unclear. V was clipped by 3 bases and J by 0 bases, with 3 bases between them. CDR3 length: 13 amino acids. CDR1 and CDR2 from the germline V gene are LNHDA and SQIVND (reference sequence). The CDR3, as DNA: TGTGCCAGTAGTATCTCTAGCAATCAGCCCCAGCATTTT. This encodes CASSISSNQPQHF. Combining the CDR3 with reference TRBV19 and TRBJ1-5 gives the whole variable domain DGGITQSPKYLFRKEGQNVTLSCEQNLNHDAMYWYRQDPGQGLRLIYYSQIVNDFQKGDIAEGYSVSREKKESFPLTVTSAQKNPTAFYLCASSISSNQPQHFGDGTRLSIL.

The chain employs TRBV18 and TRBJ1-4; D call uncertain. CDR3 length equals 15 residues. The germline V and J ends were trimmed by 4 bases and 7 bases, with 16 bases remaining between them. The germline gives CDR1 KGHSH, CDR2 LQKENI. DNA for the CDR3: TGTGCCAGCTCACAAGAGATCGGTCCTAGTGAAAAACTGTTTTTT. Translated: CASSQEIGPSEKLFF.